Each of the 3 T cell receptor beta chains below was sequenced from the same sample in a study of blood T cell repertoires in COVID-19. Clones were sequenced by immunoSEQ multiplex PCR, and TCRdb holds only the in-frame ones, with some missing. Here the sample spans nearly 200,000 clones, approximately 84% being singletons. Sample: peripheral blood. These receptors originate from a woman in her 70s with active or convalescent COVID-19.

The gene calls are TRBV29-1 and TRBJ2-1; TRBD2 might be the D (5 bases). The CDR3 length is 12 residues. Germline V gene sequence: CDR1 SQVTM, CDR2 ANQGSEA. Trimming shortened V by 4 bases and J by 1 base, and 5 bases separated the two germline ends. CDR3 protein: CSVGGSYNEQFF. The CDR3 DNA is TGCAGCGTTGGAGGGTCCTACAATGAGCAGTTCTTC.

This clone showed up just a few times. The chain combines TRBV5-1 with TRBJ2-7, with a possible D match to TRBD2 (6 bases). The V gene's germline CDR1 is SGHRS and CDR2 YFSETQ. V dropped 4 bases and J dropped 4 bases, with 21 bases sitting between them. This CDR3 has 16 amino acids. CDR3 region: CASSPLASHGYYEQYF. CDR3 nucleotide sequence: TGCGCCAGCAGCCCGCTAGCGAGTCACGGATATTACGAGCAGTACTTC.

V gene TRBV7-9 combines with J gene TRBJ2-1, with 7 nucleotides matching TRBD2. Trimming cost V 3 bases and J 9 bases; bases outside gene matches: 8. The CDR3 runs 14 residues. Looked up from germline, CDR1 is SEHNR and CDR2 is FQNEAQ (reference sequence). CDR3 in amino acids: CASSFWGLRSEQFF. DNA of the CDR3: TGTGCCAGCAGCTTTTGGGGACTACGCAGTGAGCAGTTCTTC.